The 8 T cell receptor beta chains presented below share a single source sample, sequenced in a study of CD8 T cells in ankylosing spondylitis. TCRdb itself ran the 5' RACE reads through MiXCR, one entry per CDR3 protein. This table has about 96,000 distinct CDR3 sequences, 27% appearing once. Sequencing was carried out using blood, either unsorted or a sorted T cell fraction (not recorded which). Receptors were obtained from a male donor with ankylosing spondylitis or in good health (not recorded which).

The chain joins TRBV5-6 to TRBJ2-4; D perhaps matches TRBD2 (5 bases). In germline, CDR1 is SGHDT, CDR2 YYEEEE. This CDR3 spans 12 amino acids. The V end was cut by 6 bases, the J end by 9 bases, with 13 bases between. The CDR3 protein is CASTRIGSIQYF. The CDR3 DNA follows: TGTGCCAGCACCCGGATAGGGAGCATTCAGTACTTC.

This clonotype was observed a handful of times. The V gene is TRBV6-1, the J gene TRBJ2-3; D may be TRBD1 or TRBD2 (5 bases each). The CDR3 extends over 17 amino acids. With 6 bases removed from V and 6 bases from J, the gap between germline ends came to 25 bases. Germline CDR1 and CDR2: MNHNS and SASEGT. CDR3 residues: CASRGRTAAGSYDTQYF. The CDR3 DNA sequence: TGTGCCAGCAGGGGACGGACCGCCGCGGGTAGTTATGATACGCAGTATTTT.

The chain couples TRBV5-1 to TRBJ2-6; D possibly corresponds to TRBD2 (5 bases). The V end was cut by 3 bases, the J end by 1 base, with 14 bases between. Per the germline V gene, CDR1 is SGHRS and CDR2 is YFSETQ. This CDR3 has 17 amino acids. This CDR3 is CASSSNPSGSGANVLTF. The CDR3 DNA reads as TGCGCCAGCAGCTCGAACCCAAGCGGATCTGGGGCCAACGTCCTGACTTTC.

The chain joins TRBV5-1 to TRBJ2-6, with TRBD1 matching over 9 bases. Germline V gives CDR1 SGHRS, CDR2 YFSETQ. The CDR3 spans 16 residues. Trimming cost V 1 base and J 3 bases; bases outside gene matches: 2. The CDR3 spells CASSLTGGHGANVLTF. The DNA for the CDR3 is TGCGCCAGCAGCTTGACAGGGGGCCATGGGGCCAACGTCCTGACTTTC.

In this sample, this clonotype turned up a few times. V and J are TRBV7-2 and TRBJ1-1; D gene unclear. CDR1 is SGHTA and CDR2 is FQGNSA in the germline V gene. Trimming pared 4 bases from V and 3 bases from J, leaving 9 bases between. This CDR3 comprises 13 residues. Here the CDR3 reads CASSSGPYTEAFF. The CDR3 bases are TGTGCCAGCAGCTCCGGGCCGTACACTGAAGCTTTCTTT.

This clonotype was counted ten times or more. This chain joins TRBV5-1 and TRBJ2-7, with D unresolved. The CDR3 sequence is 12 residues long. Germline CDR1 reads SGHRS; CDR2 reads YFSETQ. Trimming pared 0 bases from V and 5 bases from J, leaving 6 bases between. The CDR3 bases are TGCGCCAGCAGCTTGGTTCTAGACGAGCAGTACTTC. Amino acids: CASSLVLDEQYF.

The V call is TRBV12-3 or TRBV12-4, the J call TRBJ1-5, with unresolved D. This CDR3 is 14 amino acids long. V was clipped by 1 base and J by 3 bases, with 7 bases between them. CDR3 in DNA: TGTGCCAGCAGTTTAGGAGGGTTCAATCAGCCCCAGCATTTT. The encoded protein is CASSLGGFNQPQHF.

This clonotype was seen more than once but under ten times. The chain uses TRBV7-3 and TRBJ1-6, with D hard to call. Trimming pared 5 bases from V and 8 bases from J, leaving 13 bases between. The CDR3 is 14 amino acids. Germline V gives CDR1 SGHTA, CDR2 FQGTGA. The CDR3 DNA reads as TGTGCCAGCAGCCAAGGCGCGGACCATTCACCCCTCCACTTT. Protein product: CASSQGADHSPLHF.